This T cell receptor (beta chain) was captured in a study of control samples from healthy donors and cancer patients. Clones were sequenced by immunoSEQ multiplex PCR, and TCRdb holds only the in-frame ones, with some missing. The sample includes tens of thousands of clones, 70% to 85% of them seen just once. Germline loops: CDR1 SGHTA, CDR2 FQGNSA. CDR3 length: 15 residues. Trimming took 2 bases from V and 1 from J, leaving 11 bases between them. This chain connects TRBV7-2 to TRBJ1-1; TRBD1 is a possible D gene (6 bases). The sequencing input was PBMCs. The source is a man aged 65-85 years with lung cancer. CDR3 sequence: CASSLLQGTNTEAFF. The CDR3 region has the DNA TGTGCCAGCAGCTTACTCCAGGGGACGAACACTGAAGCTTTCTTT.